The 21 T cell receptor beta chains given below trace back to one sample, sequenced in a study of blood T cell repertoires in COVID-19. Assay: immunoSEQ multiplex PCR; the TCRdb copy retains only in-frame clones and omits some. This sample has about 250,000 clones, with about four fifths found just once. Specimen: peripheral blood. These receptors all come from an elderly man with acute or convalescent COVID-19.

The J gene is TRBJ1-3, the V gene TRBV5-1; D call uncertain. The CDR3 loop spans 16 amino acids. Germline assignment: CDR1 SGHRS and CDR2 YFSETQ. Trimming took off 4 bases at V and 0 bases at J, with 14 bases between the two ends. The CDR3 here is CASSPGAGSSGNTIYF. The CDR3 nucleotides read TGCGCCAGCAGCCCGGGTGCTGGTAGCTCTGGAAACACCATATATTTT.

The chain combines TRBV5-4 with TRBJ1-1, with D perhaps matching TRBD1 (6 bases). The CDR3 totals 16 residues. With 2 bases removed from V and 5 bases from J, the gap between germline ends came to 19 bases. Germline lookup yields CDR1 SGHNT and CDR2 YYREEE (reference sequence). This chain's CDR3 is CASSFKQGLLGTEAFF. CDR3 DNA: TGTGCCAGCAGCTTCAAACAGGGTTTGTTGGGGACTGAAGCTTTCTTT.

The rearrangement uses TRBV6-2 or TRBV6-3 and TRBJ2-5, with TRBD2 identical over 8 bases. Germline V CDR1 and CDR2: MNHEY, SVGEGT. V trimming: 6 bases; J trimming: 5 bases; junction bases outside the gene matches: 14. The CDR3 totals 16 residues. As DNA, the CDR3 is TGTGCCAGCAGCTGGGGGAGAGCAGCGGGAGTCGAGACCCAGTACTTC. It yields the protein CASSWGRAAGVETQYF.

As concerns this clone: The junction does not match germline at one end; this may be a read error. This chain uses TRBV2 with TRBJ1-6, with 11 bases lining up with TRBD1. The germline V gene encodes CDR1 SNHLY and CDR2 FYNNEI. The CDR3 loop spans 15 amino acids. In DNA form, the CDR3 reads TGTGCCAGCAGGCCACGGACAGGGGGCGATTCACCCTTCCACTTT. Residues: CASRPRTGGDSPFHF.

By frequency in the sample, this clone is large. The CDR3 here is CSATPYQGQGDGYTF. CDR3 DNA sequence: TGCAGCGCTACGCCGTACCAAGGACAGGGCGATGGCTACACCTTC. The gene calls are TRBV29-1 and TRBJ1-2, with TRBD1 matching 8 bases. Germline V CDR1 and CDR2: SQVTM, ANQGSEA. The CDR3 consists of 15 residues. The ends lost 7 bases at V and 6 bases at J; junction bases unmatched: 16. Full variable domain (rest looked up from reference TRBV29-1 and TRBJ1-2): SAVISQKPSRDICQRGTSLTIQCQVDSQVTMMFWYRQQPGQSLTLIATANQGSEATYESGFVIDKFPISRPNLTFSTLTVSNMSPEDSSIYLCSATPYQGQGDGYTFGSGTRLTVV.

V and J are TRBV5-1 and TRBJ1-1, with TRBD1 matching over 8 bases. CDR1 is SGHRS and CDR2 is YFSETQ in the germline V gene. The CDR3 consists of 15 residues. V lost 5 bases, J lost 5 bases, and 11 bases stayed unmatched. CDR3 amino acids: CASRGQGRYGTEAFF. CDR3 bases: TGCGCCAGCAGAGGACAGGGTCGGTATGGGACTGAAGCTTTCTTT.

In its sample, this clone was seen once. This rearrangement joins TRBV2 to TRBJ2-1; TRBD1 aligns across 9 bases. The CDR3 has 15 amino acids. J gave up 2 bases and V 5 bases, and 4 bases lay outside the gene matches. Germline assignment: CDR1 SNHLY and CDR2 FYNNEI. CDR3 sequence reads: CASSQQGAPYNEQFF. In DNA form, the CDR3 reads TGTGCCAGCAGTCAACAGGGGGCACCCTACAATGAGCAGTTCTTC. The full variable domain, rest sourced from reference TRBV2 and TRBJ2-1, is EPEVTQTPSHQVTQMGQEVILRCVPISNHLYFYWYRQILGQKVEFLVSFYNNEISEKSEIFDDQFSVERPDGSNFTLKIRSTKLEDSAMYFCASSQQGAPYNEQFFGPGTRLTVL.

The chain recombines TRBV2 with TRBJ1-2; weak D call: TRBD1 (6 bases). Germline V gene data show CDR1 as SNHLY and CDR2 as FYNNEI. Trimming shortened V by 3 bases and J by 7 bases, and 12 bases separated the two germline ends. The CDR3 is made up of 13 amino acids. CDR3 nucleotides: TGTGCCAGCAGTGAGAAGGGGGTCGGTGGCTACACCTTC. It codes for CASSEKGVGGYTF.

The chain combines TRBV5-6 with TRBJ2-7; D possibly corresponds to TRBD1 (6 bases). V lost 5 bases, J lost 3 bases, and 15 bases lay in between. CDR3 length: 14 residues. Germline CDR1 SGHDT, CDR2 YYEEEE. The CDR3 spells CASSPDRLVYEQYF. In DNA, the CDR3 is TGTGCCAGCAGTCCCGACAGGCTCGTCTACGAGCAGTACTTC.

V gene TRBV30 combines with J gene TRBJ1-4, with D unclear. CDR3 length: 14 residues. Trimming removed 4 bases at V and 7 bases at J, with 16 bases between. Looked up from germline, CDR1 is GTSNPN and CDR2 is SVGIG (reference sequence). The CDR3 here is CAWTKGFGGEKLFF. In DNA form, the CDR3 reads TGTGCCTGGACGAAGGGTTTCGGAGGTGAAAAACTGTTTTTT.

The chain couples TRBV14 to TRBJ1-6, with D possibly being TRBD1 (5 bases). Germline V lookup: CDR1 SGHDN, CDR2 FVKESK. The CDR3 has 15 residues. Trimming removed 11 bases at V and 1 base at J, with 15 bases between. CDR3 nucleotide sequence: TGTGCCTCGCAACGGGGGGGGTCCTATAATTCACCCCTCCACTTT. This encodes CASQRGGSYNSPLHF.

This chain links TRBV6-4 with TRBJ2-3; unclear D gene. This CDR3 region has 11 residues. V was clipped by 4 bases and J by 5 bases, with 4 bases between them. Germline V lookup: CDR1 MRHNA, CDR2 SNTAGT. The DNA for the CDR3 is TGTGCCAGCAGTGCCGGAGATACGCAGTATTTT. It codes for CASSAGDTQYF.

This clone was detected a few times. The genes are TRBV5-4 and TRBJ1-1; D perhaps matches TRBD1 (5 bases). CDR1 SGHNT and CDR2 YYREEE come from the germline V gene (reference sequence). Deletions cut 4 bases from V and 7 bases from J, with 14 bases between. This CDR3 has 13 amino acids. The chain's CDR3 is CASSHGGFGEAFF. In DNA form, the CDR3 reads TGTGCCAGCAGCCACGGGGGTTTCGGTGAAGCTTTCTTT. Together with reference TRBV5-4 and TRBJ1-1, the CDR3 gives the full variable domain: ETGVTQSPTHLIKTRGQQVTLRCSSQSGHNTVSWYQQALGQGPQFIFQYYREEENGRGNFPPRFSGLQFPNYSSELNVNALELDDSALYLCASSHGGFGEAFFGQGTRLTVV.

The chain employs TRBV5-1 and TRBJ2-1, with D tentatively TRBD1 (6 bases). Trimming removed 2 bases from V and 6 bases from J, with 12 bases in between. Germline loops: CDR1 SGHRS, CDR2 YFSETQ. This CDR3 has 14 amino acids. CDR3 coding DNA: TGCGCCAGCAGCTTTGCGTCAGGGGCCAATGAGCAGTTCTTC. This codes for CASSFASGANEQFF.

The chain carries TRBV9 and TRBJ2-2; the D is unclear. Trimming removed 4 bases from V and 0 bases from J, with 7 bases in between. This CDR3 has 14 residues. The germline V gene encodes CDR1 SGDLS and CDR2 YYNGEE. CDR3 bases: TGTGCCAGCAGCACTGGTACGAACACCGGGGAGCTGTTTTTT. It specifies CASSTGTNTGELFF.

The genes are TRBV11-3 and TRBJ2-1, with D possibly being TRBD2 (6 bases). This CDR3 region has 17 residues. CDR1 and CDR2 from the germline V gene are SGHNT and YENEEA. The V end lost 2 bases, the J end lost 7 bases, and 21 bases lay between the germline ends. DNA of the CDR3: TGTGCCAGCAGCTTATCCCCGGGAGTTGGTCCGACAAATGAGCAGTTCTTC. It specifies CASSLSPGVGPTNEQFF.

J is TRBJ2-6 and V is TRBV9; 10 bases fit TRBD1. CDR3 length: 20 residues. The V and J ends lost 4 bases and 2 bases, in that order; junction bases with no gene match: 15. Germline V gene lookup returns CDR1 SGDLS and CDR2 YYNGEE. The chain's CDR3 is CASSSQRAGTGEAGANVLTF. CDR3 DNA: TGTGCCAGCAGCTCCCAGAGGGCCGGGACAGGGGAGGCTGGGGCCAACGTCCTGACTTTC.

The chain uses TRBV3-1 (or the pseudogene TRBV3-2) and TRBJ2-2; no firm D call. The germline V gene has CDR1 LGHDT and CDR2 YNNKEL (reference sequence). V lost 2 bases to trimming and J lost 6 bases, with 13 bases between them. This CDR3 has 15 amino acids. The CDR3 loop is CASSQPYLGSGELFF. The CDR3 nucleotides are TGTGCCAGCAGCCAACCCTACCTGGGCTCCGGGGAGCTGTTTTTT.

The V call is TRBV5-1, the J call TRBJ1-3; D call uncertain. CDR3 length equals 16 residues. Germline values: CDR1 SGHRS, CDR2 YFSETQ. Deletions cut 4 bases from V and 1 base from J, with 15 bases between. CDR3 sequence reads: CASSAAGLGSGNTIYF. The DNA of the CDR3 is TGCGCCAGCAGCGCGGCCGGACTGGGATCTGGAAACACCATATATTTT.

The CDR3 coding sequence is TGTGCCAGCAGTGAACTTTCGGGTACGGAGAATTCACCCCTCCACTTT. This sequence encodes CASSELSGTENSPLHF. This rearrangement joins TRBV6-1 to TRBJ1-6; D is unclear. The CDR3 sequence is 16 residues long. The V end was cut by 2 bases, the J end by 7 bases, with 15 bases between. Germline values: CDR1 MNHNS, CDR2 SASEGT.

In its sample, this clone was seen once. This chain connects TRBV28 to TRBJ2-7; D is unresolved. Germline V gives CDR1 MDHEN, CDR2 SYDVKM. The CDR3 sequence is 15 residues long. With 8 bases removed from V and 2 bases from J, the gap between germline ends came to 19 bases. In DNA, the CDR3 is TGTGCCAGCTCCCCCCTCCGGGTGGTGACCTACGAGCAGTACTTC. Protein product: CASSPLRVVTYEQYF.